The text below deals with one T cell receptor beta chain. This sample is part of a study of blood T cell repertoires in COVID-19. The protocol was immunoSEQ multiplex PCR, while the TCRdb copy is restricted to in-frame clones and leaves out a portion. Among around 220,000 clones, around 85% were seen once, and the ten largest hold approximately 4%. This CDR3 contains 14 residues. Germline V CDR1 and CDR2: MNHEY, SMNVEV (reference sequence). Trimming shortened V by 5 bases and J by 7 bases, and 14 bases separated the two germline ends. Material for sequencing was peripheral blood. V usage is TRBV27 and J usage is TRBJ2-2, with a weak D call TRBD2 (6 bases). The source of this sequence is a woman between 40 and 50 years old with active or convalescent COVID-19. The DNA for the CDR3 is TGTGCCAGCAGTCCGTCTAGCGTCGTCGGGGAGCTGTTTTTT. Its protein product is CASSPSSVVGELFF.